Listed below are T cell receptor beta chains from one sample, sequenced in a study of OX40 agonist ivuxolimab in advanced cancers. Sequencing was performed with immunoSEQ multiplex PCR; in TCRdb, only in-frame clones are kept and a portion is missing. The sample lists about 70,000 clones; roughly 89% were seen once. The sample here was CD4+ or CD8+ T cells sorted from blood, taken in a trial of the OX40 agonist ivuxolimab. Source of these receptors: an adult with an advanced solid tumor such as melanoma, head and neck, liver or kidney cancer. CDR3s include the opening cysteine and the closing phenylalanine or tryptophan. The D gene is left open where the match is weak. Clone size is shown for a subset of rows, as once, few, many or a class of expanded clone.

J gene,D gene,clone size,V gene,CDR3 DNA,CDR3 protein
TRBJ2-1,-,-,TRBV7-3,TGTGCCAGCAGTCTCGGAGGCGATGAGCAGTTCTTC,CASSLGGDEQFF
TRBJ2-7,-,-,TRBV9,TGTGCCAGCAGCGTTGGGCAGGGTGACGAGCAGTACTTC,CASSVGQGDEQYF
TRBJ2-7,-,-,TRBV12-1,TGTGCCAGCAGCTTTGCTCAATTCCGGGACGTAGCCTACGAGCAGTACTTC,CASSFAQFRDVAYEQYF
TRBJ2-2,-,-,TRBV6-6,TGTGCCAGCAGAAGAGGGGACTTGAACACCGGGGAGCTGTTTTTT,CASRRGDLNTGELFF
TRBJ2-2,-,many,TRBV28,TGTGCCAGCAGTTCACAAACAGCGAACACCGGGGAGCTGTTTTTT,CASSSQTANTGELFF
TRBJ2-5,-,-,TRBV5-8,TGTGCCAGCAGCTTGGGCCCCCCGCCTGGGACCCAGTACTTC,CASSLGPPPGTQYF
TRBJ2-1,-,-,TRBV18,TGTGCCAGCTCACCACCGGGACTTATTCCAGAGCAGTTCTTC,CASSPPGLIPEQFF
TRBJ2-1,-,-,TRBV2,TGTGCCAGCAGTGACTTCGGGGAGCAGTTCTTC,CASSDFGEQFF
TRBJ2-1,-,-,TRBV4-1,TGCGCCAGCAGCCAATTAGGGGGGGACCCCTACAATGAGCAGTTCTTC,CASSQLGGDPYNEQFF
TRBJ2-2,-,-,TRBV5-1,TGCGCCAGCAGCTTACGGGAGTGGACCGGGGAGCTGTTTTTT,CASSLREWTGELFF
TRBJ2-7,TRBD2,-,TRBV28,TGTGCCAGCAAGGGACTAGCGAACTACGAGCAGTACTTC,CASKGLANYEQYF
TRBJ2-7,-,-,TRBV27,TGTGCCAGCAGTCCCTCCTACGAGCAGTACTTC,CASSPSYEQYF
TRBJ2-3,-,-,TRBV7-8,TGTGCCACTTACAAAGCGGCTAGCACAGATACGCAGTATTTT,CATYKAASTDTQYF
TRBJ2-5,-,-,TRBV5-4,TGTGCCAGCAGCTTGGATGATCGAGAGACCCAGTACTTC,CASSLDDRETQYF
TRBJ1-5,-,few,TRBV6-1,TGTGCCAGCAGTGAAGCGCTCAGGTCGGGGGATCAGCCCCAGCATTTT,CASSEALRSGDQPQHF
TRBJ2-7,TRBD2,-,TRBV18,TGTGCCAGCTCAGGGTCCCTAGCGGGGTCCTACGAGCAGTACTTC,CASSGSLAGSYEQYF
TRBJ1-1,-,few,TRBV30,TGTGCCTGGAGTTCGGGTATGCTCACTGAAGCTTTCTTT,CAWSSGMLTEAFF
TRBJ2-5,-,-,TRBV28,TGTGCCAGCAGTCCCTTAGCGGAACAAGAGACCCAGTACTTC,CASSPLAEQETQYF
TRBJ1-2,-,-,TRBV5-1,TGCGCCAGCAGCTCAGGATGGATGGCGAACTATGGCTACACCTTC,CASSSGWMANYGYTF
TRBJ2-7,TRBD2,-,TRBV15,TGTGCCACCCGGGGGGGAAGCCCAGACTACGAGCAGTACTTC,CATRGGSPDYEQYF
TRBJ1-2,-,once,TRBV21-1,TGTGCCAGCAGCAAAGGAGAGGGTAACTATGGCTACACCTTC,CASSKGEGNYGYTF
TRBJ1-5,-,-,TRBV27,TGTGCCAGCAGTTTGTCAGGGCATCAGCCCCAGCATTTT,CASSLSGHQPQHF
TRBJ1-5,-,-,TRBV7-9,TGTGCCAGCAGCTTAAGCAGGGCGGGCGAATGGAATCAGCCCCAGCATTTT,CASSLSRAGEWNQPQHF
TRBJ1-4,TRBD1,-,TRBV15,TGTGCCACCAGCAGAGTAAGGGACAGCTATGAAAAACTGTTTTTT,CATSRVRDSYEKLFF
TRBJ2-7,-,-,TRBV29-1,TGCAGCGGGGCCCGGGGCCCCTACGAGCAGTACTTC,CSGARGPYEQYF
TRBJ1-2,TRBD1,-,TRBV29-1,TGCAGCGTTGTAGGACAGGGGGTTAACTATGGCTACACCTTC,CSVVGQGVNYGYTF
TRBJ2-1,-,-,TRBV6-1,TGTGCCAGCAGTGAAGAGGCTGCGGTCGTCCCCTACAATGAGCAGTTCTTC,CASSEEAAVVPYNEQFF
TRBJ2-3,TRBD2,-,TRBV5-4,TGTGCCAGCAGCTTTTCCCTAGCGGAATCCACAGATACGCAGTATTTT,CASSFSLAESTDTQYF
TRBJ2-1,TRBD2,-,TRBV7-8,TGTGCCAGCAGCTTAGGGGGCGGACTAGCGGTAAACAATGAGCAGTTCTTC,CASSLGGGLAVNNEQFF
TRBJ1-2,-,-,TRBV30,TGTGCCTGGTTTACCTCAGGGGTTCGGGGCTACACCTTC,CAWFTSGVRGYTF
TRBJ1-2,-,-,TRBV11-2,TGTGCCAGCAGCTCCCTCCGGGGGCGCGGGGGCTACACCTTC,CASSSLRGRGGYTF
TRBJ1-2,TRBD1,few,TRBV7-3,TGTGCCAGCAGCCCGGCAGGGGGGCGGAACTATGGCTACACCTTC,CASSPAGGRNYGYTF
TRBJ2-4,TRBD1,-,TRBV5-1,TGCGCCAGCTCACCGGGACAGGGTTACGGAAACATTCAGTACTTC,CASSPGQGYGNIQYF
TRBJ2-6,-,-,TRBV7-9,TGTGCCAGCAGCATCGGTCGGATCTCTGGGGCCAACGTCCTGACTTTC,CASSIGRISGANVLTF
TRBJ2-1,-,-,TRBV11-2,TGTGCCAGCAGCCCTAGGGCAGGGGATTACAATGAGCAGTTCTTC,CASSPRAGDYNEQFF
TRBJ1-4,TRBD1,once,TRBV11-3,TGTGCCAGCAGCCAAAGACAGGGTGCGAATGAAAAACTGTTTTTT,CASSQRQGANEKLFF
TRBJ1-2,-,-,TRBV5-6,TGTGCCAGCAGCCCCGGACAGTGGGACTATGGCTACACCTTC,CASSPGQWDYGYTF
TRBJ1-1,-,-,TRBV19,TGTGCCAGTAGAATACAGACTACGAACACTGAAGCTTTCTTT,CASRIQTTNTEAFF
TRBJ2-3,TRBD2,once,TRBV11-3,TGTGCCAGCAGCTTTGGACTAGCGGGAGGGGCAGATACGCAGTATTTT,CASSFGLAGGADTQYF
TRBJ1-1,-,once,TRBV5-4,TGTGCCAGCAGCCCCCTTTGGGGGGACCCGAACACTGAAGCTTTCTTT,CASSPLWGDPNTEAFF
TRBJ1-4,-,-,TRBV11-3,TGTGCCAGCAGCCGGAACAATGAAAAACTGTTTTTT,CASSRNNEKLFF
TRBJ1-1,-,-,TRBV5-5,TGTGCCAGCAGCTTGGCGCCAGGGACAGAAGCTTTCTTT,CASSLAPGTEAFF
TRBJ2-5,-,-,TRBV9,TGTGCCAGCAGCGTAGCTGTGGAGACCCAGTACTTC,CASSVAVETQYF
TRBJ2-1,TRBD2,-,TRBV2,TGTGCCAGCACCCGGACTAGCGGGTACAATGAGCAGTTCTTC,CASTRTSGYNEQFF
TRBJ2-7,TRBD2,-,TRBV5-1,TGCGCCAGCAGCTCAGCGGGAGGCCTCTCCTACGAGCAGTACTTC,CASSSAGGLSYEQYF
TRBJ1-6,-,once,TRBV9,TGTGCCAGCAGCGCCCTCGCGGAAGGGGACGGATATTCACCCCTCCACTTT,CASSALAEGDGYSPLHF
TRBJ1-5,-,-,TRBV30,TGTGCCTGGGATGAGAGGGTAGGACAGCCCCAGCATTTT,CAWDERVGQPQHF
TRBJ2-7,-,-,TRBV7-6,TGTGCCAGCAGCCCGACCCTAGCCTACGAGCAGTACTTC,CASSPTLAYEQYF
TRBJ2-7,-,-,TRBV27,TGTGCCACTTCAAGCGGGTTTCAGGGCTACGAGCAGTACTTC,CATSSGFQGYEQYF
TRBJ2-5,TRBD2,-,TRBV5-4,TGTGCCAGCAGCCCGGGACTAGCGGGAGGGGGCGAGACCCAGTACTTC,CASSPGLAGGGETQYF
TRBJ1-6,TRBD1,-,TRBV4-2,TGTGCCAGCAGCCAGGACCCGGGACAGGGGGCGCCGGCCTATAATTCACCCCTCCACTTT,CASSQDPGQGAPAYNSPLHF
TRBJ1-2,-,-,TRBV28,TGTGCCAGCAACAGAGCTAACTATGGCTACACCTTC,CASNRANYGYTF